Listed below are T cell receptor beta chains from one sample, sequenced in a study of graft-versus-host responses after intestinal transplantation. Their antigen targets remain unknown. Sequenced by immunoSEQ multiplex PCR; TCRdb stores in-frame clones only, minus some. The sample records over 100,000 clones, just under 95% being singletons. Sample: unstimulated CD4+ T cells sorted from spleen or lymph node cells, taken before intestinal transplant. These receptors all come from a human donor who received an intestinal transplant. The CDR3 runs from the conserved cysteine through the conserved F or W. The D gene is left open where the match is weak. Clone size is not always given. Where it is, it says once, few, many or a class for expanded clones.

DNA,CDR3,size,J,V,D
TGCAGCGTCGACAGGGGTTCTGAAGCTTTCTTT,CSVDRGSEAFF,-,TRBJ1-1,TRBV29-1,TRBD1
TGCGCCAGCAGTGGGGGGGGTTCTGTCGGTGAGCAGTTCTTC,CASSGGGSVGEQFF,-,TRBJ2-1,TRBV10-1,TRBD2
TGTGCCAGCTCACCACCGGTCAGGGTCCCCTACAATGAGCAGTTCTTC,CASSPPVRVPYNEQFF,-,TRBJ2-1,TRBV18,-
TGTGCCAGCAGCTCGACTAGCGGTATGCGGGAGACCCAGTACTTC,CASSSTSGMRETQYF,once,TRBJ2-5,TRBV5-4,TRBD2
TGTGCCAGCAGCAAATCAACAGATTCCTACGAGCAGTACTTC,CASSKSTDSYEQYF,-,TRBJ2-7,TRBV5-4,-
TGTGCCAGCAGCGCGACTAGCGGGGGTAACAATGAGCAGTTCTTC,CASSATSGGNNEQFF,once,TRBJ2-1,TRBV9,TRBD2
TGTGCCAGCAGCTTCCGCAGTGATACACACATTGGCTACACCTTC,CASSFRSDTHIGYTF,-,TRBJ1-2,TRBV7-8,-
TGTGCCAGCAGTTTATCTGGGTTCTCTGGAAACACCATATATTTT,CASSLSGFSGNTIYF,-,TRBJ1-3,TRBV27,-
TGTGCCATCTGGGCGGGGTCAACTAATGAAAAACTGTTTTTT,CAIWAGSTNEKLFF,-,TRBJ1-4,TRBV10-3,-
TGCGCCAGCAGTGTGGAGGGGAGCTCCTACAATGAGCAGTTCTTC,CASSVEGSSYNEQFF,few,TRBJ2-1,TRBV10-1,-
TGTGCCAGCAGTGGGAGACAGGTTAGACACAATGAGCAGTTCTTC,CASSGRQVRHNEQFF,-,TRBJ2-1,TRBV6-1,-
TGTGCCAGCAGTACTGACAGGAGAAACACTGAAGCTTTCTTT,CASSTDRRNTEAFF,-,TRBJ1-1,TRBV25-1,-
TGTGCCAGCAGTTCCCGCCACAGGTTTTCCTACGAGCAGTACTTC,CASSSRHRFSYEQYF,-,TRBJ2-7,TRBV27,-
TGTGCCAGCAGCTCACCCAGCGGCAAAACCTACAATGAGCAGTTCTTC,CASSSPSGKTYNEQFF,-,TRBJ2-1,TRBV9,-
TGTGCCAGCTCACTCACTCAGGAGAACACTGAAGCTTTCTTT,CASSLTQENTEAFF,-,TRBJ1-1,TRBV18,-
TGTGCCAGCGAGAGATCTGGGGCCAACGTCCTGACTTTC,CASERSGANVLTF,-,TRBJ2-6,TRBV11-2,-
TGTGCCTGGGCGGGGTCCTTGGGAACTGAAGCTTTCTTT,CAWAGSLGTEAFF,-,TRBJ1-1,TRBV30,-
TGTGCCAGCAGCTTGGACGCGGGAGTGGGGTACAATGAGCAGTTCTTC,CASSLDAGVGYNEQFF,-,TRBJ2-1,TRBV13,TRBD2
TGCGCCAGCAGCTTTAGTCCGACCCTAACCTATGGCTACACCTTC,CASSFSPTLTYGYTF,-,TRBJ1-2,TRBV5-1,-
TGTGCCAGCAGCTTGACAGGACTATCCTACGAGCAGTACTTC,CASSLTGLSYEQYF,-,TRBJ2-7,TRBV5-6,-
TGCGCCAGCAGCCTAGCCGGTAGTTCCACATTTTTCCAGCAGTACTTC,CASSLAGSSTFFQQYF,-,TRBJ2-5,TRBV5-1,-
TGTGCCAGCAGCACCCGGTGGGGGCGAAACACCGGGGAGCTGTTTTTT,CASSTRWGRNTGELFF,-,TRBJ2-2,TRBV5-6,-
TGTGCCAGCAGTACCCCTTACGGCGAGCAGTACTTC,CASSTPYGEQYF,once,TRBJ2-7,TRBV2,-
TGTGCCAGCAACTTCGACAGACTAAAAGAAAAACTGTTTTTT,CASNFDRLKEKLFF,-,TRBJ1-4,TRBV6-1,-
TGTGCCAGCAGCTTAGTACCAGGGCGGCAGCAGCCCCAGCATTTT,CASSLVPGRQQPQHF,-,TRBJ1-5,TRBV7-2,-
TGTGCCATCAGGGGCGGCAGGGCTGGAAACACCATATATTTT,CAIRGGRAGNTIYF,-,TRBJ1-3,TRBV10-3,-
TGTGCCAGCAGTTTACGGGGGGCGAAAGGAAACACCATATATTTT,CASSLRGAKGNTIYF,-,TRBJ1-3,TRBV27,-
TGTGCCTGGATTCGGCGGTCCCACACAGATACGCAGTATTTT,CAWIRRSHTDTQYF,-,TRBJ2-3,TRBV30,-
TGCAGCGTGAACCGCGGCTATGGCTACACCTTC,CSVNRGYGYTF,-,TRBJ1-2,TRBV29-1,-
TGCAGCGTCCGAGCCAGGGTTTACGAGTTCTTC,CSVRARVYEFF,-,TRBJ2-1,TRBV29-1,-
TGTGCCAGCTCACGGGACAGGGGGAAAGAGACCCAGTACTTC,CASSRDRGKETQYF,once,TRBJ2-5,TRBV18,TRBD1
TGCGCCAGCAGTGGCGGGAATATGGACACCCACTTC,CASSGGNMDTHF,-,TRBJ2-5,TRBV10-1,-
TGTGCCAGCAGCCGCCGACAGGGGGCGTATGCTTTCTTT,CASSRRQGAYAFF,-,TRBJ1-1,TRBV4-2,TRBD1
TGTGCCAGCAGCCCCACACTAGGGCCGGGTCGCCAAACTAATGAAAAACTGTTTTTT,CASSPTLGPGRQTNEKLFF,-,TRBJ1-4,TRBV7-6,-
TGCGCCAGCAGCGACAGCGGGACGCTCACAGATACGCAGTATTTT,CASSDSGTLTDTQYF,-,TRBJ2-3,TRBV5-1,TRBD2
TGCGCCAGCAGCTTGGGGGAGGACAGCTCTCGGTACTTC,CASSLGEDSSRYF,-,TRBJ2-5,TRBV5-1,-
TGTGCCAGCAGCTTTAATTCGCAGGGAAGCTATGGCTACACCTTC,CASSFNSQGSYGYTF,-,TRBJ1-2,TRBV7-9,-
TGTGCCAGTAGTGACAGGGGGCCGAACACTGAAGCTTTCTTT,CASSDRGPNTEAFF,-,TRBJ1-1,TRBV19,TRBD1
TGTGCCAGCAGTAGTCTCCCCGGGGAGCTGTTTTTT,CASSSLPGELFF,-,TRBJ2-2,TRBV2,-
TGCGCCAGCAGCTTGTCAGGGGCTAGCAATCAGCCCCAGCATTTT,CASSLSGASNQPQHF,-,TRBJ1-5,TRBV5-1,-
TGTGCCAGCAGCCAAGCTTCCAAGACTAGCGGGAGGGATACGCAGTATTTT,CASSQASKTSGRDTQYF,-,TRBJ2-3,TRBV7-3,TRBD2
TGTGCCAGTAGTATAGCACCAGGGAACACTGAAGCTTTCTTT,CASSIAPGNTEAFF,-,TRBJ1-1,TRBV19,-
TGCGCCAGCAGCTTAACCCCAACTAATGAAAAACTGTTTTTT,CASSLTPTNEKLFF,-,TRBJ1-4,TRBV5-1,-
TGCGCCAGCAGTTCCAGCGGCTCAGATACGCAGTATTTT,CASSSSGSDTQYF,-,TRBJ2-3,TRBV5-1,-
TGCAGCGTTGTGGACAGGGGCAACCACGAGCAGTACTTC,CSVVDRGNHEQYF,-,TRBJ2-7,TRBV29-1,TRBD1
TGTGCCAGCAGCTTAGCCCCAGCGGGAGGGACCTACGAGCAGTACTTC,CASSLAPAGGTYEQYF,-,TRBJ2-7,TRBV11-2,TRBD2